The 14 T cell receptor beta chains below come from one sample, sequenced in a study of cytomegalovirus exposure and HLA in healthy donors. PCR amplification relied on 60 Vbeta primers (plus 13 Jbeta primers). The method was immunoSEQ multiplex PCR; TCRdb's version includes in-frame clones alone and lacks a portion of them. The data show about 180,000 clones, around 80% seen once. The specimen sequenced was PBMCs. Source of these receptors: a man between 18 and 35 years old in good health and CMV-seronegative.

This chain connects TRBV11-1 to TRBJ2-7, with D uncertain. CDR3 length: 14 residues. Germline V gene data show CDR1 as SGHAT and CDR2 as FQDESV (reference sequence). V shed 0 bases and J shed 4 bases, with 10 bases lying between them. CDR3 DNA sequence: TGTGCCAGCAGCTTAGCGAGTCCGCCTTACGAGCAGTACTTC. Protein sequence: CASSLASPPYEQYF.

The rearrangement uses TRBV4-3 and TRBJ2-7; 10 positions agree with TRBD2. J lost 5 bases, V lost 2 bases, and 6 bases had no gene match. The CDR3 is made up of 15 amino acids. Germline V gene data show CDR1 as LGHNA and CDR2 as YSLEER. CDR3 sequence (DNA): TGCGCCAGCAGCCAAAGGAGCGGGGGGGCCAACGAGCAGTACTTC. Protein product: CASSQRSGGANEQYF.

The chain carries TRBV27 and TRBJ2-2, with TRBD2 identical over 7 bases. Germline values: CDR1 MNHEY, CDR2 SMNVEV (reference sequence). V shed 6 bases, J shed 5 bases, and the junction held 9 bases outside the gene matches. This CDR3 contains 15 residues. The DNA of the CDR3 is TGTGCCAGCAGCCAGAGCGGGGAGGGGACCGGGGAGCTGTTTTTT. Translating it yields CASSQSGEGTGELFF.

DNA of the CDR3: TGTGCCAGCAGCTTACCTATCACCGGGGGGCTTGCAGATACGCAGTATTTT. Its protein is CASSLPITGGLADTQYF. This chain connects TRBV7-8 to TRBJ2-3; D is perhaps TRBD2 (7 bases). The V gene lost 2 bases and the J gene lost 4 bases, with 19 bases spanning the gap. In germline, CDR1 is SGHVS, CDR2 FQNEAQ. The CDR3 loop spans 17 amino acids. The variable domain in full, completed from reference TRBV7-8 and TRBJ2-3, reads GAGVSQSPRYKVAKRGQDVALRCDPISGHVSLFWYQQALGQGPEFLTYFQNEAQLDKSGLPSDRFFAERPEGSVSTLKIQRTQQEDSAVYLCASSLPITGGLADTQYFGPGTRLTVL.

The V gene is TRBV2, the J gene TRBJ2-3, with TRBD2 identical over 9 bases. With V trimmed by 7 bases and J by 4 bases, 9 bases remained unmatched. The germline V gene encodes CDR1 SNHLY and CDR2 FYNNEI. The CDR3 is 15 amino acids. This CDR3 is CASTLSGSGADTQYF. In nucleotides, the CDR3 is TGTGCCAGCACCCTTAGCGGGAGTGGCGCAGATACGCAGTATTTT.

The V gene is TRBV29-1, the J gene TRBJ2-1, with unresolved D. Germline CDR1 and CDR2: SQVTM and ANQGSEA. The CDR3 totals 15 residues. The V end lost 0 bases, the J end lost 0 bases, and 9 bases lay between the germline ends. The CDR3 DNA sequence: TGCAGCGTTGAAGATAGAGCGAGCTCCTACAATGAGCAGTTCTTC. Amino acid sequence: CSVEDRASSYNEQFF.

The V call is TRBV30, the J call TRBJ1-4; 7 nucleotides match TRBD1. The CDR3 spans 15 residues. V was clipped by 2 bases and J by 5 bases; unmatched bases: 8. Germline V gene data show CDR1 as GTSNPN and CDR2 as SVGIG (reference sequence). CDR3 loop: CAWSNNRGENEKLFF. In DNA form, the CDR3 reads TGTGCCTGGAGTAACAACAGGGGTGAGAATGAAAAACTGTTTTTT. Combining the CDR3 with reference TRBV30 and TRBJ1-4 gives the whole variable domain SQTIHQWPATLVQPVGSPLSLECTVEGTSNPNLYWYRQAAGRGLQLLFYSVGIGQISSEVPQNLSASRPQDRQFILSSKKLLLSDSGFYLCAWSNNRGENEKLFFGSGTQLSVL.

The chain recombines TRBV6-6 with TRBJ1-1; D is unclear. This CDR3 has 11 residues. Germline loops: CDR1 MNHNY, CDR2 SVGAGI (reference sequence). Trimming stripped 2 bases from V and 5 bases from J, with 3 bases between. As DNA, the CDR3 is TGTGCCAGCAGTTACCATACTGAAGCTTTCTTT. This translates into CASSYHTEAFF.

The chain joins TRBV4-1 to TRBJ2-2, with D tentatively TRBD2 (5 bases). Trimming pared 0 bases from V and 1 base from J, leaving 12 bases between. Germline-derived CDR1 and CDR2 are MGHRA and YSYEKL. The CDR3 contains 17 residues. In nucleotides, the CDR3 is TGCGCCAGCAGCCAAGATGAAACTAGACGGAACACCGGGGAGCTGTTTTTT. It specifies CASSQDETRRNTGELFF.

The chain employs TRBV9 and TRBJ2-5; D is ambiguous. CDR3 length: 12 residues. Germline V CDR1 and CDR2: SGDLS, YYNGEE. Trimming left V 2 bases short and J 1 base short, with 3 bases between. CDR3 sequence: CASSVFQETQYF. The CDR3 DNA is TGTGCCAGCAGCGTCTTCCAAGAGACCCAGTACTTC.

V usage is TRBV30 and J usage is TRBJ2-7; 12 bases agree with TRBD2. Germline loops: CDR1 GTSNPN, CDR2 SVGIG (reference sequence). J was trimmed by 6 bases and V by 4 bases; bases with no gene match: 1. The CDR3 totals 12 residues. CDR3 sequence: CAWTSGRVEQYF. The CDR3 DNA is TGTGCCTGGACTAGCGGGAGGGTCGAGCAGTACTTC.

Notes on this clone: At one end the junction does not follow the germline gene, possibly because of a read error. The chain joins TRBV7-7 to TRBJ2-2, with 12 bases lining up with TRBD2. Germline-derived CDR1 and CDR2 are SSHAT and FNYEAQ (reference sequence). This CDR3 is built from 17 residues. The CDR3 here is CASSPWTSGTNTGELFF. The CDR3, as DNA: TGTGCTAGCAGCCCATGGACTAGCGGGACGAACACCGGGGAGCTGTTTTTT.

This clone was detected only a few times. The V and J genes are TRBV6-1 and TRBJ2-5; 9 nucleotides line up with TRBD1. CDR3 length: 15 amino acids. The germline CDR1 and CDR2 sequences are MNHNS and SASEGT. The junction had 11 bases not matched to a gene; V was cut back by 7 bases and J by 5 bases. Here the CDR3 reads CASNSLTGGGETQYF. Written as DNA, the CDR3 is TGTGCCAGCAACTCGCTGACAGGGGGAGGCGAGACCCAGTACTTC.

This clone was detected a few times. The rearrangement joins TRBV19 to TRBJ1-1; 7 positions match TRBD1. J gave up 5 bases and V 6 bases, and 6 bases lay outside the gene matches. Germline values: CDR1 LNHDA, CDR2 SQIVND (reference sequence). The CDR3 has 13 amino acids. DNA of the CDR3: TGTGCCAGTAGACGGGACAGCGGGACTGAAGCTTTCTTT. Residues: CASRRDSGTEAFF.